These 6 T cell receptor beta chains were sequenced from one sample in a study of blood T cell repertoires in COVID-19. Method: immunoSEQ multiplex PCR; TCRdb's copy keeps in-frame clones and lacks some. The sample lists about 100,000 clones, around four fifths seen once, with 9.8% in the top ten. Source material: peripheral blood. All receptors come from a man in his sixties with active or convalescent COVID-19.

The chain carries TRBV18 and TRBJ2-7, with 7 bases that match TRBD1. In germline, CDR1 is KGHSH, CDR2 LQKENI. There are 13 residues in the CDR3. The V gene end was trimmed by 2 bases and the J gene end by 3 bases; junction bases not matched to a gene: 1. CDR3: CASSPNRGYEQYF. Written as DNA, the CDR3 is TGTGCCAGCTCACCAAACAGGGGCTACGAGCAGTACTTC. The whole variable domain, filled in from reference TRBV18 and TRBJ2-7, reads NAGVMQNPRHLVRRRGQEARLRCSPMKGHSHVYWYRQLPEEGLKFMVYLQKENIIDESGMPKERFSAEFPKEGPSILRIQQVVRGDSAAYFCASSPNRGYEQYFGPGTRLTVT.

V and J are TRBV2 and TRBJ2-1, with 10 bases matching TRBD2. The trim removed 5 bases at V and 4 bases at J, leaving 5 bases unmatched. CDR3 length: 15 residues. Looked up from germline, CDR1 is SNHLY and CDR2 is FYNNEI. Here the CDR3 DNA reads TGTGCCAGCAGTACTAGCGGGATCGCTTACAATGAGCAGTTCTTC. Its translation: CASSTSGIAYNEQFF.

With respect to this clone: One junction end disagrees with the germline gene, perhaps due to a read error. The chain links TRBV4-3 to TRBJ2-1; 12 nucleotides match TRBD1. Per germline, CDR1 LGHNA and CDR2 YSLEER. The CDR3 totals 16 residues. CDR3 nucleotides: TGCGCCAGCAGCCTAGTTTCCGGGACAGGGGGCAATCAGCAGTTCTTC. It translates to CASSLVSGTGGNQQFF.

Here the CDR3 reads CASSQDLSRLGYTF. The CDR3, as DNA: TGCGCCAGCAGCCAAGATCTAAGCAGACTTGGCTACACCTTC. The V call is TRBV4-3, the J call TRBJ1-2; D gene unclear. Germline lookup yields CDR1 LGHNA and CDR2 YSLEER. This CDR3 region has 14 residues. V lost 0 bases, J lost 7 bases, and 12 bases lay in between.

This clone has a single count. The chain employs TRBV6-2 or TRBV6-3 and TRBJ2-7, with TRBD2 matching 11 bases. The V gene's germline CDR1 is MNHEY and CDR2 SVGEGT. Trimming at V came to 6 bases and at J to 3 bases, leaving 10 bases not matched to a gene. This CDR3 has 16 amino acids. The CDR3 nucleotides are TGTGCCAGCAGCCCGGCCGGCCTAGCGGGGGGCTACGAGCAGTACTTC. Translated: CASSPAGLAGGYEQYF.

This chain connects TRBV11-3 to TRBJ1-2; 9 bases align to TRBD1. The germline V gene has CDR1 SGHNT and CDR2 YENEEA. J was trimmed by 9 bases and V by 7 bases; bases with no gene match: 9. The CDR3 covers 13 residues. As DNA, the CDR3 is TGTGCCAGCACTAGCTACGGGACAGGGAGCTACACCTTC. This codes for CASTSYGTGSYTF. Full variable domain (missing parts from reference TRBV11-3 and TRBJ1-2): EAGVVQSPRYKIIEKKQPVAFWCNPISGHNTLYWYLQNLGQGPELLIRYENEEAVDDSQLPKDRFSAERLKGVDSTLKIQPAELGDSAVYLCASTSYGTGSYTFGSGTRLTVV.